This T cell receptor beta chain is drawn from a study of blood T cell repertoires in COVID-19. Authors' data handling: Reference gene primers were amplified, and this amplification served to estimate nucleated cell counts. Repertoires were generated with immunoSEQ multiplex PCR, while TCRdb's copy carries only in-frame clones and drops some. V, J and clone size are those of that table, while D and trimming were read from the DNA. The table has 270,000 or so clones, around 91% seen once. The germline gives CDR1 LGHNT, CDR2 FRNRAP. Trimming removed 0 bases from V and 6 bases from J; junction bases left unmatched: 5. The CDR3 covers 16 residues.

The sample consisted of peripheral blood. This chain connects TRBV12-5 to TRBJ1-4; 9 nucleotides agree with TRBD1. This TCR derives from a woman between 55 and 75 years old with COVID-19, enrolled during active disease. CDR3 residues: CASGLVRTGEDEKLFF. The CDR3 DNA reads TGTGCTAGTGGTTTGGTACGGACAGGGGAGGATGAAAAACTGTTTTTT.